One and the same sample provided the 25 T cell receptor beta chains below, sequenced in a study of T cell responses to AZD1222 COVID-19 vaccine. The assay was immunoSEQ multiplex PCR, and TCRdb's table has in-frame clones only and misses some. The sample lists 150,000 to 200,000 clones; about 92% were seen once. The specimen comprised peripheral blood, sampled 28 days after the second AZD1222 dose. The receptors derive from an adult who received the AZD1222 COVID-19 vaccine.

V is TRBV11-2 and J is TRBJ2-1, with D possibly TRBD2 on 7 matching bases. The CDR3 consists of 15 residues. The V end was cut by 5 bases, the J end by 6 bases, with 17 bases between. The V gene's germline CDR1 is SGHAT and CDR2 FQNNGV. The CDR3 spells CASSPRRGAPNEQFF. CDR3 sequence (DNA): TGTGCCAGCAGCCCCCGCCGGGGGGCGCCCAATGAGCAGTTCTTC.

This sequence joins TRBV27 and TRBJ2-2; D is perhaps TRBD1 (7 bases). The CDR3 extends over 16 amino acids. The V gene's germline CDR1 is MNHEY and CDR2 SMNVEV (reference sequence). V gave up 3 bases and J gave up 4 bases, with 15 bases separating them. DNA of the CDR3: TGTGCCAGCAGTTTCGGGTCGCAGGGGGGCACCGGGGAGCTGTTTTTT. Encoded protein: CASSFGSQGGTGELFF.

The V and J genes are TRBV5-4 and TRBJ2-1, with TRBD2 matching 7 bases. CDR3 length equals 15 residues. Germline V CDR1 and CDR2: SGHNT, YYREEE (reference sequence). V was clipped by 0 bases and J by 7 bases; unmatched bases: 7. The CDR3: CASSLASSGENEQFF. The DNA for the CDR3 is TGTGCCAGCAGCTTGGCCTCTAGCGGCGAAAATGAGCAGTTCTTC.

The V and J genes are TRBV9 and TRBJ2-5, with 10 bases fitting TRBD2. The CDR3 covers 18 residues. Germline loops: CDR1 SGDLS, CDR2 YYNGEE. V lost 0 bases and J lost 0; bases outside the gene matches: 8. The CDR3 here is CASSVGLAGARYQETQYF. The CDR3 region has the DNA TGTGCCAGCAGCGTAGGCCTAGCGGGGGCCAGGTACCAAGAGACCCAGTACTTC.

For the CDR3, the DNA is TGTGCCAGCAGGCGGGGGGGCGTTGATGAAAAACTGTTTTTT. Amino acids: CASRRGGVDEKLFF. This chain uses TRBV2 with TRBJ1-4; the D gene is possibly TRBD1 (6 bases). The V gene lost 6 bases and the J gene lost 6 bases, with 14 bases spanning the gap. CDR1 and CDR2 from the germline V gene are SNHLY and FYNNEI. The CDR3 covers 14 residues.

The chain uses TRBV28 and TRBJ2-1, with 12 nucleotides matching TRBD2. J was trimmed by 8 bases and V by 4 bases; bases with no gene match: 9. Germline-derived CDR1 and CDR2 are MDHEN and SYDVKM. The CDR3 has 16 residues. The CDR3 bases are TGTGCCAGCAGTTCTAATCTAGCGGGAGGGTTGGATGAGCAGTTCTTC. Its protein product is CASSSNLAGGLDEQFF.

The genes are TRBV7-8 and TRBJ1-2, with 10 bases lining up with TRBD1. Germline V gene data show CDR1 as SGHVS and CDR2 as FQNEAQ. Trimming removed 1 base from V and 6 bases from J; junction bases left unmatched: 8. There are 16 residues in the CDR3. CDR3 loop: CASSLDRDRGVHGYTF. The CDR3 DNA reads TGTGCCAGCAGCTTAGATAGGGACAGGGGAGTCCATGGCTACACCTTC.

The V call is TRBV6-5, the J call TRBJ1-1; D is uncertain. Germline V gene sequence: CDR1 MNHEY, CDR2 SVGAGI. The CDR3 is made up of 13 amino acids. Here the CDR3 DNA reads TGTGTGGTGGGAGGGCCTATTAACACTGAAGCTTTCTTT. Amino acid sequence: CVVGGPINTEAFF.

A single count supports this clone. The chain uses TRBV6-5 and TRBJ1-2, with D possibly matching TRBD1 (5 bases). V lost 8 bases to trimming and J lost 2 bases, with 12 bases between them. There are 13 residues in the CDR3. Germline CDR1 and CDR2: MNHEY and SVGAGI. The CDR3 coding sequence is TGTGCCAGCCGGGGGTCCGCGAACTATGGCTACACCTTC. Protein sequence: CASRGSANYGYTF.

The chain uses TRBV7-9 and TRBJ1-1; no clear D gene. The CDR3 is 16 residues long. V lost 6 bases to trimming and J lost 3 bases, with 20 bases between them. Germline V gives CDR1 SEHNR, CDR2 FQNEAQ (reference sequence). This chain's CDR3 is CASSFFPMAADTEAFF. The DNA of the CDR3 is TGTGCCAGCAGTTTCTTTCCGATGGCGGCCGACACTGAAGCTTTCTTT.

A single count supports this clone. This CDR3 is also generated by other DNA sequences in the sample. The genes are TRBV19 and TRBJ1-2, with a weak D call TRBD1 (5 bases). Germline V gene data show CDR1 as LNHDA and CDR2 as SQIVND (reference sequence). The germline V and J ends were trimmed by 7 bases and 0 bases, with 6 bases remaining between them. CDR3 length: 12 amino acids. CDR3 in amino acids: CASTGSNYGYTF. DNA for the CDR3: TGTGCCAGTACAGGGTCTAACTATGGCTACACCTTC. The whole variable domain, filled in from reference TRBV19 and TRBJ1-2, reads DGGITQSPKYLFRKEGQNVTLSCEQNLNHDAMYWYRQDPGQGLRLIYYSQIVNDFQKGDIAEGYSVSREKKESFPLTVTSAQKNPTAFYLCASTGSNYGYTFGSGTRLTVV.

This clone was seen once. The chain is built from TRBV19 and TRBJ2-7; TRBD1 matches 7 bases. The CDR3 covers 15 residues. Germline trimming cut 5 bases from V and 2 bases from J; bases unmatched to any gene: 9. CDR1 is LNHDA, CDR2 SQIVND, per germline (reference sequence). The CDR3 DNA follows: TGTGCCAGTAGTGAGAGACAGGGAAAGGCCTACGAGCAGTACTTC. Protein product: CASSERQGKAYEQYF.

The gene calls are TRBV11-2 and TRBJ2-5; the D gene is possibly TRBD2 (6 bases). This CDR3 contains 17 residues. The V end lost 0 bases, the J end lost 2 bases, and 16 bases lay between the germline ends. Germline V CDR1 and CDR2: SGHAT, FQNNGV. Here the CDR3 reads CASSLDGGVRSQETQYF. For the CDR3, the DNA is TGTGCCAGCAGCTTAGATGGAGGGGTACGATCACAAGAGACCCAGTACTTC.

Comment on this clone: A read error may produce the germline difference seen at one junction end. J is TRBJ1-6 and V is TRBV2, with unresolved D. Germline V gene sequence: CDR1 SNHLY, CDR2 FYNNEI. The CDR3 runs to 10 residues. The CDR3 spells CASRNSALHF. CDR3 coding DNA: TGTGCCAGCCGGAATTCAGCCCTCCACTTT. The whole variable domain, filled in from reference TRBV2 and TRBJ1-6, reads EPEVTQTPSHQVTQMGQEVILRCVPISNHLYFYWYRQILGQKVEFLVSFYNNEISEKSEIFDDQFSVERPDGSNFTLKIRSTKLEDSAMYFCASRNSALHFGNGTRLTVT.

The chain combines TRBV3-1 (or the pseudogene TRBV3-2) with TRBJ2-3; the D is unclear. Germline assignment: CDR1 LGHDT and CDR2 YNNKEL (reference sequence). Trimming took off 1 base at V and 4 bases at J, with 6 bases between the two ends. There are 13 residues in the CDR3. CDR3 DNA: TGTGCCAGCAGCCAAGGGCCGGCAGATACGCAGTATTTT. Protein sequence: CASSQGPADTQYF.

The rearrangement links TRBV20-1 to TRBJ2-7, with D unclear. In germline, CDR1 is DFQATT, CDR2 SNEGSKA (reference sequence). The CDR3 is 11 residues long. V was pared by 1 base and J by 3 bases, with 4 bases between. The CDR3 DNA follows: TGCAGTGCTAGAGTTTTCTACGAGCAGTACTTC. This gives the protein CSARVFYEQYF.

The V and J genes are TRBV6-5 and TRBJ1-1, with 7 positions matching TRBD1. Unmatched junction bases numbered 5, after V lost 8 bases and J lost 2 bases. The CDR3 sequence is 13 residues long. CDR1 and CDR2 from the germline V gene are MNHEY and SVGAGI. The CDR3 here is CASGRQGNTEAFF. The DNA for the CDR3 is TGTGCCAGCGGCCGACAGGGAAACACTGAAGCTTTCTTT.

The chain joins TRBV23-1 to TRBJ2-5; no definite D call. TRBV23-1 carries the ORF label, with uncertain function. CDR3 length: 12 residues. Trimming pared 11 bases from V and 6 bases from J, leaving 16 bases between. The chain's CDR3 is CARNVPGKTQYF. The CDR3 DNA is TGCGCCCGCAACGTCCCTGGCAAGACCCAGTACTTC.

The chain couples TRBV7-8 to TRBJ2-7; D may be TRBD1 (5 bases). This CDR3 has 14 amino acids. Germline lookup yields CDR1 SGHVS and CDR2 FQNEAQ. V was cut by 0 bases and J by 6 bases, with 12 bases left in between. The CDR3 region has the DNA TGTGCCAGCAGCTTAGCAGGGTCAGGGCGCGAGCAGTACTTC. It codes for CASSLAGSGREQYF.

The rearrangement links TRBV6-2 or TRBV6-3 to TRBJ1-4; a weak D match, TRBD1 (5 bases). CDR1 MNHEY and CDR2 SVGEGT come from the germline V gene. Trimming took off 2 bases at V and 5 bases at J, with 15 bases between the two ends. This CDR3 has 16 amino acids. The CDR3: CASSYPGGGWNEKLFF. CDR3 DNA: TGTGCCAGCAGTTACCCTGGCGGGGGTTGGAATGAAAAACTGTTTTTT.

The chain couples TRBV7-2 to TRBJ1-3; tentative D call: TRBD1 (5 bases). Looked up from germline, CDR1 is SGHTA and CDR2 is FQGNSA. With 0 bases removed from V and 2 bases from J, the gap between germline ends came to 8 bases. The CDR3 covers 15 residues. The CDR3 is CASSLARDAGNTIYF. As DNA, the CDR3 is TGTGCCAGCAGCTTAGCTAGGGACGCTGGAAACACCATATATTTT.

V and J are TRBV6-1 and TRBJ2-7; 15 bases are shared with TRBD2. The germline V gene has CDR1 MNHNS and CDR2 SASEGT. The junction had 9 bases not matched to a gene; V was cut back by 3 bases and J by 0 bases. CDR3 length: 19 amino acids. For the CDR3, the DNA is TGTGCCAGCAGTGAGGGACTAGCGGGGGGCCCCCTTTTCTCCTACGAGCAGTACTTC. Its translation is CASSEGLAGGPLFSYEQYF.

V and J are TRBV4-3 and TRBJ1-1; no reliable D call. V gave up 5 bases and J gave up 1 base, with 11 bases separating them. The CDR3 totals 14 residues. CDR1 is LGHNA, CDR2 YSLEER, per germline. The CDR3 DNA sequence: TGCGCCAGCAGCACCGGTATGGGGAACACTGAAGCTTTCTTT. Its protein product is CASSTGMGNTEAFF.

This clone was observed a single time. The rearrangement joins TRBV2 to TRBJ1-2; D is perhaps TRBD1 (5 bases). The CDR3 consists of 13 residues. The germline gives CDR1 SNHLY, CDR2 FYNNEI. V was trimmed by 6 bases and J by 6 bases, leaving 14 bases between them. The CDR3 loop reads CASRGGDDNGYTF. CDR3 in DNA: TGTGCCAGCAGGGGCGGGGACGACAATGGCTACACCTTC.

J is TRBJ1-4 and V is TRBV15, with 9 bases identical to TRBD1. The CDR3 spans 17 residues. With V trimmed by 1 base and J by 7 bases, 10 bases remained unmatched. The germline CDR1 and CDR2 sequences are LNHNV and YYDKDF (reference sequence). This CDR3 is CATSRGARTGAVEKLFF. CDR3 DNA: TGTGCCACCAGCAGAGGTGCTAGGACAGGGGCGGTTGAAAAACTGTTTTTT.